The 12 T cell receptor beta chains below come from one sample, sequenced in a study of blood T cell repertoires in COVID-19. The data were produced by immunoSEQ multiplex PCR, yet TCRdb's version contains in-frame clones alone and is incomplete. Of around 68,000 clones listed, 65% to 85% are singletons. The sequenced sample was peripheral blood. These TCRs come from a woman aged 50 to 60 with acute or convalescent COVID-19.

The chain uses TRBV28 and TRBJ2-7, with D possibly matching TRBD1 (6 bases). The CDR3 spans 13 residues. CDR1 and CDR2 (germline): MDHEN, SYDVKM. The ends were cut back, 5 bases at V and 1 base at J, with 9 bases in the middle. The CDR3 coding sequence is TGTGCCAGCAGTCGGACAGTTTCCTACGAGCAGTACTTC. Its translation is CASSRTVSYEQYF.

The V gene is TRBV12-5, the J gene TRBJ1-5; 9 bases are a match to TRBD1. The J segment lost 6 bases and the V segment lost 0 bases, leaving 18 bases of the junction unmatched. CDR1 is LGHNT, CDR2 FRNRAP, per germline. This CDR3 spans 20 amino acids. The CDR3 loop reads CASGLVQRNRGREEGQPQHF. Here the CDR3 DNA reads TGTGCTAGTGGTTTGGTACAAAGAAACAGGGGGCGCGAGGAAGGTCAGCCCCAGCATTTT. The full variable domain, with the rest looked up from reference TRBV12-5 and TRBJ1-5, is DARVTQTPRHKVTEMGQEVTMRCQPILGHNTVFWYRQTMMQGLELLAYFRNRAPLDDSGMPKDRFSAEMPDATLATLKIQPSEPRDSAVYFCASGLVQRNRGREEGQPQHFGDGTRLSIL.

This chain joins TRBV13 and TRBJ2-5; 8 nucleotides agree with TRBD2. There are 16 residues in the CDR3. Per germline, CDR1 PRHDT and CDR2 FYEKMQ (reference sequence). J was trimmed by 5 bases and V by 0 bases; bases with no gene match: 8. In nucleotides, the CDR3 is TGTGCCAGCAGCTTAGGAGGCGGGAGGCGACAGGAGACCCAGTACTTC. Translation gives CASSLGGGRRQETQYF.

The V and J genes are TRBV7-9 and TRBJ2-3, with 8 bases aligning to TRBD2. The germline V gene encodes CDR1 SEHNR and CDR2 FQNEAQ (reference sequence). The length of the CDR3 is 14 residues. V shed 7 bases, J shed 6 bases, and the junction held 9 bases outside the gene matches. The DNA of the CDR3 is TGTGCCAGCACCTCCAGCGGGGGTTCGGATACGCAGTATTTT. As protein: CASTSSGGSDTQYF.

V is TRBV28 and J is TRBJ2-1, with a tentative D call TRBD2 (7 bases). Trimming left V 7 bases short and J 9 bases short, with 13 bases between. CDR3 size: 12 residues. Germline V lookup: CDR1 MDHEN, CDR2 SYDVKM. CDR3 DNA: TGTGCCAGCATTAGAAGGGGGGGTGAGCAGTTCTTC. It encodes CASIRRGGEQFF.

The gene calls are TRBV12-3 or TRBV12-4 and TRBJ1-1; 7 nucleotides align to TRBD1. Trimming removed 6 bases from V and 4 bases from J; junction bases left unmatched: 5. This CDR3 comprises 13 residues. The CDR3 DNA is TGTGCCAGCAGAACAGACAGGGTCACTGAAGCTTTCTTT. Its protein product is CASRTDRVTEAFF.

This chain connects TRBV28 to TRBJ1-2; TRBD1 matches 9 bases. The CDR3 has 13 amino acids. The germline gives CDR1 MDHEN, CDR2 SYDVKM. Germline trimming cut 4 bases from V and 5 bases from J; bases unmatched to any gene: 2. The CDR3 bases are TGTGCCAGCAGTTCTGGACAGGGGTATGGCTACACCTTC. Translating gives CASSSGQGYGYTF.

CDR3 in DNA: TGTGCCAGCTCACCACCCAGCGACACTGAAGCTTTCTTT. It specifies CASSPPSDTEAFF. The rearrangement uses TRBV18 and TRBJ1-1; D is ambiguous. The V gene's germline CDR1 is KGHSH and CDR2 LQKENI. V gave up 0 bases and J gave up 3 bases, with 5 bases separating them. This CDR3 is built from 13 residues.

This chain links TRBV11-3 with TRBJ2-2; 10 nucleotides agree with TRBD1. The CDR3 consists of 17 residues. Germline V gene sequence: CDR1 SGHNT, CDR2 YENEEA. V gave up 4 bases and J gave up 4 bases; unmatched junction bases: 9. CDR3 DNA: TGTGCCAGCAGCTCGGGACAGGGGCAACTACCCACCGGGGAGCTGTTTTTT. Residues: CASSSGQGQLPTGELFF.

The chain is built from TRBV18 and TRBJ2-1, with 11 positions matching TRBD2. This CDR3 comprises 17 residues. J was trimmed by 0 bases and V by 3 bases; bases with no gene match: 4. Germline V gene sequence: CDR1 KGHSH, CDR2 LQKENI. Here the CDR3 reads CASSPRLAGSSYNEQFF. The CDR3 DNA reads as TGTGCCAGCTCACCCCGACTAGCGGGGAGCTCCTACAATGAGCAGTTCTTC.

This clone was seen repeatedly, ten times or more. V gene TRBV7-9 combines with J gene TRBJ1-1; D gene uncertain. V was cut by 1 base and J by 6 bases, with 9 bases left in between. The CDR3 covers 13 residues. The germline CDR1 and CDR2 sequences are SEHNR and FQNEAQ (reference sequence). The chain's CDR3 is CASSLERESEAFF. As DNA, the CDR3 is TGTGCCAGCAGCTTAGAGAGGGAATCTGAAGCTTTCTTT.

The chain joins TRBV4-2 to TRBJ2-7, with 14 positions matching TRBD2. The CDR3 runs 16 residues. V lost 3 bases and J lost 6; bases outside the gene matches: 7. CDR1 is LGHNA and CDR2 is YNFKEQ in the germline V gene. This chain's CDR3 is CASSQDGLAGGGEQYF. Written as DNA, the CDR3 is TGTGCCAGCAGCCAGGACGGACTAGCGGGAGGTGGCGAGCAGTACTTC.